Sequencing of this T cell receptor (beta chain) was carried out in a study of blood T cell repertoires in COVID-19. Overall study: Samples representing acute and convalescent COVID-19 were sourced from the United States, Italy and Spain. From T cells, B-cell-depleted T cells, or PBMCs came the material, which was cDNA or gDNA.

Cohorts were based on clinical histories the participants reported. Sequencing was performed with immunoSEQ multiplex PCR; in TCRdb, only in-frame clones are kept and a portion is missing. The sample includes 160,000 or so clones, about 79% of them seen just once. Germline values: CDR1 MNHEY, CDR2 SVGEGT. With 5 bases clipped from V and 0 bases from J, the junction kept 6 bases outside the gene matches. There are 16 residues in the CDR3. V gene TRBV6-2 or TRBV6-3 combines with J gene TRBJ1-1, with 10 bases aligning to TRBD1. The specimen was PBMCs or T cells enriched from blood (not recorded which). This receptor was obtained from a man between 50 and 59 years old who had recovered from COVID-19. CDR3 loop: CASSQRTGGLNTEAFF. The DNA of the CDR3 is TGTGCCAGCAGTCAAAGGACAGGGGGTTTGAACACTGAAGCTTTCTTT.